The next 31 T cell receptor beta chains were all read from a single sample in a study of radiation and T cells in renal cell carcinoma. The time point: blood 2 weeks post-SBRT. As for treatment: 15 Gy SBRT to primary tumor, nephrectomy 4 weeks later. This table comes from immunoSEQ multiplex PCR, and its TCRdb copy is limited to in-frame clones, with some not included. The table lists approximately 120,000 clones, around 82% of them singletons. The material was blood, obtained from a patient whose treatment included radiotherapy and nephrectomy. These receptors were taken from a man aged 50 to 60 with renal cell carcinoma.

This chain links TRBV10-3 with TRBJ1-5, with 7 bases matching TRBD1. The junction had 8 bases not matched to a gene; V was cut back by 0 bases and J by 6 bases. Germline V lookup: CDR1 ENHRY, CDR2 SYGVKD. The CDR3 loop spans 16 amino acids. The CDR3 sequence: CAISESRQGSGQPQHF. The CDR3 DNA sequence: TGTGCCATCAGTGAGTCGAGACAGGGAAGCGGTCAGCCCCAGCATTTT.

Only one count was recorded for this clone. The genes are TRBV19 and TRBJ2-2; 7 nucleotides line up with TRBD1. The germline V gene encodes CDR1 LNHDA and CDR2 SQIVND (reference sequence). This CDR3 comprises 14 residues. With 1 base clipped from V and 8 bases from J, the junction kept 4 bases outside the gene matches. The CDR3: CASSIGQGEGELFF. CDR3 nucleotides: TGTGCCAGTAGTATAGGACAGGGTGAGGGGGAGCTGTTTTTT.

The CDR3 sequence: CASSAGLAGGSDTQYF. The CDR3 region has the DNA TGTGCCAGCAGTGCAGGACTAGCGGGCGGGTCAGATACGCAGTATTTT. This chain joins TRBV6-1 and TRBJ2-3, with 11 bases identical to TRBD2. V gave up 4 bases and J gave up 4 bases; unmatched junction bases: 7. CDR1 MNHNS and CDR2 SASEGT come from the germline V gene. This CDR3 is 16 amino acids long.

The CDR3 region has the DNA TGCGCCAGCAGTTTGACGGGACTGACGAACACCGGGGAGCTGTTTTTT. Protein sequence: CASSLTGLTNTGELFF. This chain uses TRBV5-1 with TRBJ2-2, with TRBD2 as a possible D gene (6 bases). Between the trimmed V and J ends, which lost 5 bases and 0 bases, there was a span of 14 bases. Germline assignment: CDR1 SGHRS and CDR2 YFSETQ. This CDR3 has 16 residues. Based on the CDR3 plus reference TRBV5-1 and TRBJ2-2, the full variable domain is KAGVTQTPRYLIKTRGQQVTLSCSPISGHRSVSWYQQTPGQGLQFLFEYFSETQRNKGNFPGRFSGRQFSNSRSEMNVSTLELGDSALYLCASSLTGLTNTGELFFGEGSRLTVL.

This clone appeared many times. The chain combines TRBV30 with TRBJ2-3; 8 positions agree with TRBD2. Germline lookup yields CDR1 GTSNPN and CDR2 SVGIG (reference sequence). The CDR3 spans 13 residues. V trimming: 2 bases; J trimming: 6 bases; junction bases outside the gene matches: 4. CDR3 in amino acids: CAWSTGGDDTQYF. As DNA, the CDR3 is TGTGCCTGGAGTACGGGGGGGGACGATACGCAGTATTTT. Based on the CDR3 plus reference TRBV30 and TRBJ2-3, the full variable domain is SQTIHQWPATLVQPVGSPLSLECTVEGTSNPNLYWYRQAAGRGLQLLFYSVGIGQISSEVPQNLSASRPQDRQFILSSKKLLLSDSGFYLCAWSTGGDDTQYFGPGTRLTVL.

DNA for the CDR3: TGCGCCAGCAGCTTGACAGGGATCTACGAGCAGTACTTC. It specifies CASSLTGIYEQYF. J is TRBJ2-7 and V is TRBV5-1, with a weak D call TRBD1 (6 bases). The CDR3 covers 13 residues. Germline CDR1 reads SGHRS; CDR2 reads YFSETQ. V gave up 1 base and J gave up 3 bases, with 8 bases separating them.

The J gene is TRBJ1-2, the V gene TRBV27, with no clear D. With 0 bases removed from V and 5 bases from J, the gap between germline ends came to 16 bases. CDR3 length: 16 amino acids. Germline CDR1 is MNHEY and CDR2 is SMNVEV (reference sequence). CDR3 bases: TGTGCCAGCAGTTTATCGAACAGACCAACCGCATATGGCTACACCTTC. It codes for CASSLSNRPTAYGYTF.

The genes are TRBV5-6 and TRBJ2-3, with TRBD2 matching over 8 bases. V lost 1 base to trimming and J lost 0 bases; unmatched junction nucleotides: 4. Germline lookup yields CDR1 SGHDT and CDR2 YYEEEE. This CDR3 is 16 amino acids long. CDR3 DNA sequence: TGTGCCAGCAGCTTGTCGTCTAGCGGGAGCACAGATACGCAGTATTTT. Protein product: CASSLSSSGSTDTQYF.

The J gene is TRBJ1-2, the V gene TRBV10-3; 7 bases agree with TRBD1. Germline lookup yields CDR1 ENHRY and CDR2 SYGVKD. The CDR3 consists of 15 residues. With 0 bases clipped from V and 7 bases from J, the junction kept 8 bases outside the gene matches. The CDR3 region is CAISESEAGGRGYTF. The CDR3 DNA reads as TGTGCCATCAGTGAGTCGGAGGCAGGGGGACGTGGCTACACCTTC.

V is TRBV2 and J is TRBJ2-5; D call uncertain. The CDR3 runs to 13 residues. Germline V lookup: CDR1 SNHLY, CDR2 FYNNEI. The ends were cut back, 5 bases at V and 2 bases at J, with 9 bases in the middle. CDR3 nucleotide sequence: TGTGCCAGCAGTCCCAGTAGGCAAGAGACCCAGTACTTC. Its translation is CASSPSRQETQYF. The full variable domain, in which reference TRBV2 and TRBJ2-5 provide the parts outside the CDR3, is EPEVTQTPSHQVTQMGQEVILRCVPISNHLYFYWYRQILGQKVEFLVSFYNNEISEKSEIFDDQFSVERPDGSNFTLKIRSTKLEDSAMYFCASSPSRQETQYFGPGTRLLVL.

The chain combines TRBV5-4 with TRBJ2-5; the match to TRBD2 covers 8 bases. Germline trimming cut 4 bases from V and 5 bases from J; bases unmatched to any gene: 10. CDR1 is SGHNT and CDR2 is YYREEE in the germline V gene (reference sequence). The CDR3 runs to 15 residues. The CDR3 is CASSRRRGASETQYF. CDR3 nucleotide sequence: TGTGCCAGCAGCCGAAGGCGGGGGGCCAGTGAGACCCAGTACTTC.

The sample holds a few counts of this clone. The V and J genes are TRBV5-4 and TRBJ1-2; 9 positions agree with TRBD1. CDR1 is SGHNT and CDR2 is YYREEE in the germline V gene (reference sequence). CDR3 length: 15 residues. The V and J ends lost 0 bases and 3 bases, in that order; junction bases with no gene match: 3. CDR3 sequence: CASSLDRDRDYGYTF. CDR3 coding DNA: TGTGCCAGCAGCTTGGACCGGGACAGGGACTATGGCTACACCTTC.

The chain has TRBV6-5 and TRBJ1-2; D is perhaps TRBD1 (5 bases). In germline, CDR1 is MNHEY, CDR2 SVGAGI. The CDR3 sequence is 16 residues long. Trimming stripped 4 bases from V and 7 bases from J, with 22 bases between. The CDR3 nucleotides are TGTGCCAGCAGTTTTTTCCCTCAGGGCAGGCCACCTGGCTACACCTTC. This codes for CASSFFPQGRPPGYTF.

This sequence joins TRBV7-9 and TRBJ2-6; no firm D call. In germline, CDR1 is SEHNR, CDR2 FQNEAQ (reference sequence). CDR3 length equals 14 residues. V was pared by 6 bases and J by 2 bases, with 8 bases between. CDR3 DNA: TGTGCCAGCAGTCCCAGTACTGGGGCCAACGTCCTGACTTTC. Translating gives CASSPSTGANVLTF.

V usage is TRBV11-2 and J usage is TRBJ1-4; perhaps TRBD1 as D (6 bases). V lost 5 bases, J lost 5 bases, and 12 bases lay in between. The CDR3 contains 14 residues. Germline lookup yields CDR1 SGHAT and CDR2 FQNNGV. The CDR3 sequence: CASSVDRTNEKLFF. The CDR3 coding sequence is TGTGCCAGCAGCGTGGACAGAACCAATGAAAAACTGTTTTTT.

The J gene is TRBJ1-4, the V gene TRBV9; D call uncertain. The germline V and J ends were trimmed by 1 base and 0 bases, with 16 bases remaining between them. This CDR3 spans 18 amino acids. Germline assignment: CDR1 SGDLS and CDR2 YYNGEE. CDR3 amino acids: CASSVRGLGIATNEKLFF. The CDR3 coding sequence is TGTGCCAGCAGCGTACGGGGTTTGGGGATTGCAACTAATGAAAAACTGTTTTTT.

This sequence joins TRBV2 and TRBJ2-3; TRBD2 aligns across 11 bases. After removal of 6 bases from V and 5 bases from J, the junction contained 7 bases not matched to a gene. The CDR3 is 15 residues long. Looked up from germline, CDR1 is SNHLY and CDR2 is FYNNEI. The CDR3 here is CASSPNGLAGDTQYF. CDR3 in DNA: TGTGCCAGCAGCCCTAATGGACTAGCGGGAGATACGCAGTATTTT.

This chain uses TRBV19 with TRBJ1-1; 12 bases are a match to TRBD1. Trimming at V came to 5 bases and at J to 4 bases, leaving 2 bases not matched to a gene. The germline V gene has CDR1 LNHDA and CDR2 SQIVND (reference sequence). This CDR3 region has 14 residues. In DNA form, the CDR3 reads TGTGCCAGTAGTCGGGACAGGGGGCTCACTGAAGCTTTCTTT. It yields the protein CASSRDRGLTEAFF. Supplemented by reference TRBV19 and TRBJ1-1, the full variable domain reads DGGITQSPKYLFRKEGQNVTLSCEQNLNHDAMYWYRQDPGQGLRLIYYSQIVNDFQKGDIAEGYSVSREKKESFPLTVTSAQKNPTAFYLCASSRDRGLTEAFFGQGTRLTVV.

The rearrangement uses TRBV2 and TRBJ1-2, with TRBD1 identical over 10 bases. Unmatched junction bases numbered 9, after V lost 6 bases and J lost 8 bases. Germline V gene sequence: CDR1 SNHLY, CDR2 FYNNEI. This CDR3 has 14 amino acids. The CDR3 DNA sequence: TGTGCCAGCAGCGCTAGGACAGGGGGTTTAGGCTACACCTTC. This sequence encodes CASSARTGGLGYTF.

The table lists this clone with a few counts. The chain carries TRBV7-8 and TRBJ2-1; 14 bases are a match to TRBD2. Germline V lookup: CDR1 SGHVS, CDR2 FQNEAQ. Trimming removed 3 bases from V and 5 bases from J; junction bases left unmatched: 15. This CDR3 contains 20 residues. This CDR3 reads CASSLTSGGGRYIRDNEQFF. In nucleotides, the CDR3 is TGTGCCAGCAGCTTGACTAGCGGGGGGGGCCGTTACATCCGTGACAATGAGCAGTTCTTC.

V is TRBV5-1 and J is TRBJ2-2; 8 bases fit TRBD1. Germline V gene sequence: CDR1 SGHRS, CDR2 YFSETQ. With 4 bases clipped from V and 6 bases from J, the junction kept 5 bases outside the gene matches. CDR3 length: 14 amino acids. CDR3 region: CASSPTGVAGELFF. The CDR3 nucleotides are TGCGCCAGCAGCCCGACAGGGGTGGCCGGGGAGCTGTTTTTT. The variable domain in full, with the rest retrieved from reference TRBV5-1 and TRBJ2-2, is KAGVTQTPRYLIKTRGQQVTLSCSPISGHRSVSWYQQTPGQGLQFLFEYFSETQRNKGNFPGRFSGRQFSNSRSEMNVSTLELGDSALYLCASSPTGVAGELFFGEGSRLTVL.

As DNA, the CDR3 is TGTGCCAGCAGTCCGGGGACTAGCGGGGGGGAGACCCAGTACTTC. Its protein product is CASSPGTSGGETQYF. The rearrangement links TRBV27 to TRBJ2-5; 15 positions match TRBD2. Germline loops: CDR1 MNHEY, CDR2 SMNVEV (reference sequence). Trimming took 5 bases from V and 5 from J; bases not matched to a gene: 3. This CDR3 has 15 residues.

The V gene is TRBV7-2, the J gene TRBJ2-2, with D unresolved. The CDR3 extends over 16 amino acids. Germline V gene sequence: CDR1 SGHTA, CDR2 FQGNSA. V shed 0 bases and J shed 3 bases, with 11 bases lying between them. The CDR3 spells CASSLALTTDTGELFF. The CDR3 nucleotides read TGTGCCAGCAGCTTAGCGCTCACTACCGACACCGGGGAGCTGTTTTTT.

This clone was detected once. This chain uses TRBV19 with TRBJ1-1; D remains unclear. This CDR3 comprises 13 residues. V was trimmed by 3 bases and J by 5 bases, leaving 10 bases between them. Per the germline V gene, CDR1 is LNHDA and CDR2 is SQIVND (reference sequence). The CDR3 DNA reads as TGTGCCAGTAGTATCCCAGGTTGGACTGAAGCTTTCTTT. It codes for CASSIPGWTEAFF. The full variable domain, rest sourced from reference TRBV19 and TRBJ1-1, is DGGITQSPKYLFRKEGQNVTLSCEQNLNHDAMYWYRQDPGQGLRLIYYSQIVNDFQKGDIAEGYSVSREKKESFPLTVTSAQKNPTAFYLCASSIPGWTEAFFGQGTRLTVV.

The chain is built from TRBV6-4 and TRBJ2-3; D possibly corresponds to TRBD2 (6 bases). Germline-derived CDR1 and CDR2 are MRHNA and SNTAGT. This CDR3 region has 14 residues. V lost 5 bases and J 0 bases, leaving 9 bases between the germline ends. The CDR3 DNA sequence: TGTGCCAGCAGTAGCAGCGGGAGCACAGATACGCAGTATTTT. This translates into CASSSSGSTDTQYF.

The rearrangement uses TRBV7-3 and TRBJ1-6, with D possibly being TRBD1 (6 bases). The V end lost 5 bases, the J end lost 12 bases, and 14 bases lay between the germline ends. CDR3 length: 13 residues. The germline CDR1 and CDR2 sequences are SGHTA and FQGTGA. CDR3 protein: CASSTGGGGPLHF. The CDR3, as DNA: TGTGCCAGCAGCACCGGGGGAGGGGGACCCCTCCACTTT.

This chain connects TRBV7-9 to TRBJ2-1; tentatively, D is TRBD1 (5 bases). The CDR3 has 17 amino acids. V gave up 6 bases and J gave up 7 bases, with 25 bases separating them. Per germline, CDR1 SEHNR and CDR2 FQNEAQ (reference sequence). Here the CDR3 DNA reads TGTGCCAGCAGAGGGAAAATGACAGCCCCCGGTGGGAATGAGCAGTTCTTC. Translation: CASRGKMTAPGGNEQFF.

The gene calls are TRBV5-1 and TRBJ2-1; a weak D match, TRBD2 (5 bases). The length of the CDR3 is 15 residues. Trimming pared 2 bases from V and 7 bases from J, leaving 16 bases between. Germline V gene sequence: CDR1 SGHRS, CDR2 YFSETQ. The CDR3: CASSFSFEDWNEQFF. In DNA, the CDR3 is TGCGCCAGCAGCTTTAGTTTTGAGGACTGGAATGAGCAGTTCTTC.

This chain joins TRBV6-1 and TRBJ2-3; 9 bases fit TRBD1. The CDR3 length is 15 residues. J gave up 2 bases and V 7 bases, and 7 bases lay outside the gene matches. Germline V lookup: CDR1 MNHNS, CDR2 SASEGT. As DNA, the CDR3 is TGTGCCAGCATTACGGACAGGGGATCCACAGATACGCAGTATTTT. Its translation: CASITDRGSTDTQYF.

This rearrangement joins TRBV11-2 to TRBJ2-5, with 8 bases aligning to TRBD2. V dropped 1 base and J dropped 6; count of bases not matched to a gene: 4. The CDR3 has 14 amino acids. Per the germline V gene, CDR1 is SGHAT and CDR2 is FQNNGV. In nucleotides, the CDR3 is TGTGCCAGCAGCTTAGGCGGGGGGTTGAAGACCCAGTACTTC. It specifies CASSLGGGLKTQYF.

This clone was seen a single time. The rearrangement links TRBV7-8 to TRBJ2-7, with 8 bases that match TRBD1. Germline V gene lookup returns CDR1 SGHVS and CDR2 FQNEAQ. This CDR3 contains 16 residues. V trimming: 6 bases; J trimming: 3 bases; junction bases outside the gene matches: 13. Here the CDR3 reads CASRPTGQGWGYEQYF. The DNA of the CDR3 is TGTGCCAGCAGACCCACCGGACAGGGATGGGGCTACGAGCAGTACTTC.